The entry that follows covers one T cell receptor beta chain sequence. The data stem from a study of blood T cell repertoires in COVID-19. Whole-study context: Collection of acute and convalescent COVID-19 samples took place in the United States, Italy and Spain. In each case, the material was cDNA or gDNA derived from T cells, B-cell-depleted T cells, or PBMCs.

The CDR3 extends over 12 amino acids. Deletions cut 0 bases from V and 4 bases from J, with 3 bases between. Germline values: CDR1 LNHNV, CDR2 YYDKDF (reference sequence). The authors' processing: Reference gene primer amplification gave nucleated cell count estimates. Measured with immunoSEQ multiplex PCR; TCRdb has only the in-frame clones, and not every one. V, J and clone size reflect that table, while D and trimming were determined from the DNA. This repertoire shows 81,000 or so clones, around 86% found once; its top ten account for 8%. The sequenced sample was peripheral blood. This chain links TRBV15 with TRBJ2-5, with D uncertain. The clonotype was recovered from a man in his fifties or sixties with active COVID-19. This CDR3 is CATSRDRETQYF. The CDR3 DNA follows: TGTGCCACCAGCAGAGATCGAGAGACCCAGTACTTC.